This entry lists 10 T cell receptor beta chains sequenced from one sample in a study of T cells in localized non-small cell lung cancer. Libraries were prepared by immunoSEQ multiplex PCR; TCRdb keeps only in-frame clonotypes and omits some of them. The sample includes roughly 70,000 clones, about 90% seen only once; the top ten take about a fifth. Specimen: peripheral blood, collected before any cancer treatment. The receptors originated from a male donor aged 60 or over with stage III squamous cell lung carcinoma.

V gene TRBV12-5 combines with J gene TRBJ1-5, with D maybe TRBD1 (6 bases). This CDR3 spans 14 amino acids. Trimming cost V 6 bases and J 3 bases, with 12 bases left between them. CDR1 and CDR2 from the germline V gene are LGHNT and FRNRAP. The CDR3 reads CASGPGQYNQPQHF. CDR3 bases: TGTGCTAGTGGCCCAGGACAGTACAATCAGCCCCAGCATTTT. Filled out from reference TRBV12-5 and TRBJ1-5, the complete variable domain reads DARVTQTPRHKVTEMGQEVTMRCQPILGHNTVFWYRQTMMQGLELLAYFRNRAPLDDSGMPKDRFSAEMPDATLATLKIQPSEPRDSAVYFCASGPGQYNQPQHFGDGTRLSIL.

V gene TRBV14 combines with J gene TRBJ2-1, with a tentative D call TRBD2 (5 bases). The ends were cut back, 4 bases at V and 6 bases at J, with 19 bases in the middle. Germline V gene lookup returns CDR1 SGHDN and CDR2 FVKESK. The CDR3 contains 16 residues. CDR3 region: CASSPLRTRITNEQFF. The CDR3 DNA reads as TGTGCCAGCAGCCCACTCAGGACTCGTATTACCAATGAGCAGTTCTTC.

The chain recombines TRBV28 with TRBJ1-5, with TRBD1 matching over 9 bases. CDR3 length: 17 amino acids. Germline CDR1 and CDR2: MDHEN and SYDVKM. The trim removed 5 bases at V and 6 bases at J, leaving 14 bases unmatched. The CDR3 sequence is CASSRTRGTGHGQPQHF. DNA of the CDR3: TGTGCCAGCAGTCGTACACGGGGGACAGGGCACGGTCAGCCCCAGCATTTT.

J is TRBJ1-4 and V is TRBV6-5, with TRBD1 as a possible D gene (5 bases). Trimming took off 0 bases at V and 8 bases at J, with 10 bases between the two ends. CDR3 size: 14 residues. The germline gives CDR1 MNHEY, CDR2 SVGAGI. The chain's CDR3 is CASSYSGGGEKLFF. The CDR3 DNA follows: TGTGCCAGCAGTTACTCGGGGGGAGGGGAAAAACTGTTTTTT.

The chain is built from TRBV19 and TRBJ1-1; possible D gene TRBD1, 6 bases. Looked up from germline, CDR1 is LNHDA and CDR2 is SQIVND (reference sequence). Deletions cut 2 bases from V and 3 bases from J, with 10 bases between. This CDR3 contains 14 residues. CDR3 nucleotide sequence: TGTGCCAGTAGTATATGGGGGCTGGACACTGAAGCTTTCTTT. It translates to CASSIWGLDTEAFF.

This clone was seen a single time. The chain couples TRBV30 to TRBJ1-1, with D perhaps TRBD1 (5 bases). CDR3 length: 14 amino acids. CDR1 is GTSNPN, CDR2 SVGIG, per germline (reference sequence). Deletions cut 2 bases from V and 1 base from J, with 11 bases between. The CDR3 loop is CAWSKPGRNTEAFF. CDR3 nucleotide sequence: TGTGCCTGGAGTAAGCCAGGGAGGAACACTGAAGCTTTCTTT. The full variable domain, rest sourced from reference TRBV30 and TRBJ1-1, is SQTIHQWPATLVQPVGSPLSLECTVEGTSNPNLYWYRQAAGRGLQLLFYSVGIGQISSEVPQNLSASRPQDRQFILSSKKLLLSDSGFYLCAWSKPGRNTEAFFGQGTRLTVV.

The J gene is TRBJ1-2, the V gene TRBV25-1, with 7 bases that match TRBD1. The CDR3 sequence is 16 residues long. Germline lookup yields CDR1 MGHDK and CDR2 SYGVNS. Trimming took 4 bases from V and 3 from J; bases not matched to a gene: 11. The CDR3 DNA reads as TGTGCCAGCAGTGGGTCCACAGGGGCGAGTTACTATGGCTACACCTTC. This gives the protein CASSGSTGASYYGYTF.

The chain has TRBV4-2 and TRBJ1-1; TRBD1 agrees at 7 bases. Trimming removed 4 bases from V and 3 bases from J; junction bases left unmatched: 2. The CDR3 length is 13 residues. From germline, CDR1 is LGHNA and CDR2 YNFKEQ. The CDR3 nucleotides read TGTGCCAGCAGCCTCGGGACAGACACTGAAGCTTTCTTT. It codes for CASSLGTDTEAFF.

The chain has TRBV7-9 and TRBJ1-4; D is perhaps TRBD1 (6 bases). Trimming took off 4 bases at V and 4 bases at J, with 13 bases between the two ends. The germline CDR1 and CDR2 sequences are SEHNR and FQNEAQ (reference sequence). This CDR3 contains 15 residues. The CDR3 region has the DNA TGTGCCAGCAGCTCCGACAGGTTCATTAATGAAAAACTGTTTTTT. Its translation: CASSSDRFINEKLFF.

The chain joins TRBV28 to TRBJ2-1; 11 bases match TRBD2. Trimming at V came to 3 bases and at J to 7 bases, leaving 8 bases not matched to a gene. Germline assignment: CDR1 MDHEN and CDR2 SYDVKM. The CDR3 is 16 residues long. The CDR3 spells CASSFLTSGAGNEQFF. The CDR3 DNA is TGTGCCAGCAGTTTCTTGACTAGCGGGGCAGGTAATGAGCAGTTCTTC. Complete variable domain (other parts from reference TRBV28 and TRBJ2-1): DVKVTQSSRYLVKRTGEKVFLECVQDMDHENMFWYRQDPGLGLRLIYFSYDVKMKEKGDIPEGYSVSREKKERFSLILESASTNQTSMYLCASSFLTSGAGNEQFFGPGTRLTVL.